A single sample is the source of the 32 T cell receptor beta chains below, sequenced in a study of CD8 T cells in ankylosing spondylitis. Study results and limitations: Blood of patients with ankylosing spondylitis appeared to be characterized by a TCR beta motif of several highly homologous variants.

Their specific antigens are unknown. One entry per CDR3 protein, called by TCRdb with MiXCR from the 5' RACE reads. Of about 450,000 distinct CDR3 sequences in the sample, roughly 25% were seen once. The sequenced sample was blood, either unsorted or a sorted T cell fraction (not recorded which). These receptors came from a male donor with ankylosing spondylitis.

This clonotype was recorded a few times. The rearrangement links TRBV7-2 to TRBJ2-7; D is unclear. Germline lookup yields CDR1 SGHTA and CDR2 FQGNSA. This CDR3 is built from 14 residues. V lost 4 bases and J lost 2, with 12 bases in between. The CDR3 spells CASSSLLPAYEQYF. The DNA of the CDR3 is TGTGCCAGCAGCTCACTCCTTCCTGCCTACGAGCAGTACTTC.

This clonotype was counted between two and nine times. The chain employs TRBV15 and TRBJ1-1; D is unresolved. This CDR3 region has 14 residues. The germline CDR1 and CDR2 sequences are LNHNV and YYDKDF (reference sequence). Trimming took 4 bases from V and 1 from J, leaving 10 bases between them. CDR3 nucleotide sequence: TGTGCCACCAGCAAGAGGTCAGGGAACACTGAAGCTTTCTTT. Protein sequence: CATSKRSGNTEAFF.

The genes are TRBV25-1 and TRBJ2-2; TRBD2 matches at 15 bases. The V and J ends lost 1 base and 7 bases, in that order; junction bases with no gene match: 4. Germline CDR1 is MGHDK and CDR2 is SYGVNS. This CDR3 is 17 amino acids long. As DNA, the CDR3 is TGTGCCAGCAGTGAATTGGGACTAGCGGGAGGTGGCGGGGAGCTGTTTTTT. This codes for CASSELGLAGGGGELFF.

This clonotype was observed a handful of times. CDR3 in amino acids: CSAREKGRQAFF. In DNA, the CDR3 is TGCAGTGCTAGAGAGAAGGGTAGACAGGCTTTCTTT. This chain joins TRBV20-1 and TRBJ1-1, with D possibly TRBD1 on 5 matching bases. This CDR3 is 12 amino acids long. The germline V gene encodes CDR1 DFQATT and CDR2 SNEGSKA (reference sequence). The ends were cut back, 0 bases at V and 11 bases at J, with 13 bases in the middle.

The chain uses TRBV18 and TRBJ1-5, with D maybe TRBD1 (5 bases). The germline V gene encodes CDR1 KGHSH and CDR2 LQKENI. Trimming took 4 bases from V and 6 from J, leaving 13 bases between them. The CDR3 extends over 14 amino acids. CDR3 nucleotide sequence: TGTGCCAGCTCACAGCAGGGTACTAGTCAGCCCCAGCATTTT. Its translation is CASSQQGTSQPQHF.

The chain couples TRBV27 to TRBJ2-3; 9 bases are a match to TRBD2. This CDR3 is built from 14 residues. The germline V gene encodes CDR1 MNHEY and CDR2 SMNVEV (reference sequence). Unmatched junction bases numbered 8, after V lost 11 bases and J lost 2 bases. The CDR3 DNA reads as TGTGCCGTTCGACTAGCGGCTATCACAGATACGCAGTATTTT. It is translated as CAVRLAAITDTQYF.

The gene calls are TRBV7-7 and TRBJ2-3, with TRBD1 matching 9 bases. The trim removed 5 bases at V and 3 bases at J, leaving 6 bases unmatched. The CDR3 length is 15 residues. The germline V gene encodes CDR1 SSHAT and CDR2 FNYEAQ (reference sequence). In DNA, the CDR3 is TGTGCCAGCAGCCAAGGGACAGGGAAGACAGATACGCAGTATTTT. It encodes CASSQGTGKTDTQYF.

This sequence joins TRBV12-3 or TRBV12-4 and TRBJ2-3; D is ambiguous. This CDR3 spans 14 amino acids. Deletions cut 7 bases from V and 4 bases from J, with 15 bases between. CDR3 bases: TGTGCCAGCATCCTCGGTCTCAGCTCAGATACGCAGTATTTT. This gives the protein CASILGLSSDTQYF.

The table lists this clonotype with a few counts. CDR3 sequence: CSVLAEGSGTNTEAFF. The CDR3 DNA sequence: TGCAGCGTTCTGGCCGAGGGGTCGGGGACGAACACTGAAGCTTTCTTT. V gene TRBV29-1 combines with J gene TRBJ1-1, with D possibly TRBD1 on 5 matching bases. V lost 5 bases, J lost 1 base, and 20 bases lay in between. Germline-derived CDR1 and CDR2 are SQVTM and ANQGSEA. The CDR3 has 16 amino acids. The full variable domain, completed using reference TRBV29-1 and TRBJ1-1, is SAVISQKPSRDICQRGTSLTIQCQVDSQVTMMFWYRQQPGQSLTLIATANQGSEATYESGFVIDKFPISRPNLTFSTLTVSNMSPEDSSIYLCSVLAEGSGTNTEAFFGQGTRLTVV.

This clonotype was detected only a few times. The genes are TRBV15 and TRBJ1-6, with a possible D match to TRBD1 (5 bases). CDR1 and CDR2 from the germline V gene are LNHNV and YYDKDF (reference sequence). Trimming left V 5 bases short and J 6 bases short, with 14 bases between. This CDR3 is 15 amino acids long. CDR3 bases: TGTGCCACCAGCGTCGGACGGCAGGGTAATTCACCCCTCCACTTT. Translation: CATSVGRQGNSPLHF.

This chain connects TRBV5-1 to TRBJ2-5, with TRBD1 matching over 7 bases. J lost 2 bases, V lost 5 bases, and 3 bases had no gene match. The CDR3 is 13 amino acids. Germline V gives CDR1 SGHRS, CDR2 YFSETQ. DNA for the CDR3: TGCGCCAGCAGGGAGACAGGGCAAGAGACCCAGTACTTC. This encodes CASRETGQETQYF.

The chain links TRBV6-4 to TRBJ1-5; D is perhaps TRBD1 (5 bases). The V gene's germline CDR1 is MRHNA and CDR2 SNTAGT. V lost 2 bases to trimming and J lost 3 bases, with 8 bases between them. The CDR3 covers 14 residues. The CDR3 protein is CASSDGGDNQPQHF. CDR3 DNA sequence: TGTGCCAGCAGTGACGGAGGGGACAATCAGCCCCAGCATTTT.

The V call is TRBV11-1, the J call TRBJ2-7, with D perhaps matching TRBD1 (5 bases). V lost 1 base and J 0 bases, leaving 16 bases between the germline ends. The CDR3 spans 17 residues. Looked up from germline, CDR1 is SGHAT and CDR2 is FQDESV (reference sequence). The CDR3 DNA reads TGTGCCAGCAGCTTAGGGGGCGGCCCCGAGAGCTCCTACGAGCAGTACGTC. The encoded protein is CASSLGGGPESSYEQYV.

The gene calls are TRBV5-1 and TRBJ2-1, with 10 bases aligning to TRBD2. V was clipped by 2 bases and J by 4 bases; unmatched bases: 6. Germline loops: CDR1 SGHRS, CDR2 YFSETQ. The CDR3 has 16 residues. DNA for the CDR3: TGCGCCAGCAGCTTTTTAGCGGGAGGAAGGTACAATGAGCAGTTCTTC. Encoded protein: CASSFLAGGRYNEQFF.

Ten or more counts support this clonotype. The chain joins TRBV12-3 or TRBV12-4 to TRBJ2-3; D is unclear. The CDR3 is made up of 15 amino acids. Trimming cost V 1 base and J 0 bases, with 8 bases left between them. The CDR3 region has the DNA TGTGCCAGCAGTTTAGGGCAGGTCAGCACAGATACGCAGTATTTT. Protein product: CASSLGQVSTDTQYF.

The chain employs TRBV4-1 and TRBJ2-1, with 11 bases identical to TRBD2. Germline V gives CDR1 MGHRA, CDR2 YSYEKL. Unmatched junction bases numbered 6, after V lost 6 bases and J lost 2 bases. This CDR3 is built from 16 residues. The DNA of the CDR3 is TGCGCCAGCAGGGACACTAGCGGGAGAGCCTACAATGAGCAGTTCTTC. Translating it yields CASRDTSGRAYNEQFF.

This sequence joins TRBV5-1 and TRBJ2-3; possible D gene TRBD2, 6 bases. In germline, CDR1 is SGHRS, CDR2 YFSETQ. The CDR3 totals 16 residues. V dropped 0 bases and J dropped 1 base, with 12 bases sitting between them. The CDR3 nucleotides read TGCGCCAGCAGCTTGGCCCCCGGGGAGGGCACAGATACGCAGTATTTT. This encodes CASSLAPGEGTDTQYF.

The CDR3 loop reads CASSRVGDRAGRYEQYV. CDR3 nucleotides: TGTGCCAGCAGCCGGGTCGGGGACAGGGCTGGTAGGTACGAGCAGTACGTC. The chain uses TRBV5-6 and TRBJ2-7, with 9 bases that match TRBD1. Germline trimming cut 4 bases from V and 4 bases from J; bases unmatched to any gene: 15. This CDR3 has 17 residues. CDR1 and CDR2 (germline): SGHDT, YYEEEE.

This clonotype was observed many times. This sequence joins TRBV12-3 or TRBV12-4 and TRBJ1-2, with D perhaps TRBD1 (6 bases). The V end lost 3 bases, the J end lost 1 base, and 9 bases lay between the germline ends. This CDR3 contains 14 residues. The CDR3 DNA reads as TGTGCCAGCAGTTTGACAGGAATTAACTATGGCTACACCTTC. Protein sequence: CASSLTGINYGYTF.

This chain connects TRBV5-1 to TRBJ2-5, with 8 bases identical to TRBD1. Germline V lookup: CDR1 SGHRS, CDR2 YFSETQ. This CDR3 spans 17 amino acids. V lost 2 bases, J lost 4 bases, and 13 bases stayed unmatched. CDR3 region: CASSLLRGTGGRETQYF. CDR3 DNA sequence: TGCGCCAGCAGCTTACTTCGCGGAACAGGGGGGCGAGAGACCCAGTACTTC.

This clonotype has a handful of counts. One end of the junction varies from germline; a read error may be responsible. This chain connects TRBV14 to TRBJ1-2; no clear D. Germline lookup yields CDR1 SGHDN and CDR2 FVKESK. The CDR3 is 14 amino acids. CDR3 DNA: TGTGCTAGCAGCCAAGATTTGGCAGTTTCTGGCTACACCTTC. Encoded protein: CASSQDLAVSGYTF. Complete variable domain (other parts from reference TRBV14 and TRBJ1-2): EAGVTQFPSHSVIEKGQTVTLRCDPISGHDNLYWYRRVMGKEIKFLLHFVKESKQDESGMPNNRFLAERTGGTYSTLKVQPAELEDSGVYFCASSQDLAVSGYTFGSGTRLTVV.

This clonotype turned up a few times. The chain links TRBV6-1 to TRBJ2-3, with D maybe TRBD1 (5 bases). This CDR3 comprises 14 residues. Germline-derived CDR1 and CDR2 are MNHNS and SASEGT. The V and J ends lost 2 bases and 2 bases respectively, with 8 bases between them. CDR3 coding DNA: TGTGCCAGCAGTGAACAGGGCGACACAGATACGCAGTATTTT. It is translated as CASSEQGDTDTQYF.

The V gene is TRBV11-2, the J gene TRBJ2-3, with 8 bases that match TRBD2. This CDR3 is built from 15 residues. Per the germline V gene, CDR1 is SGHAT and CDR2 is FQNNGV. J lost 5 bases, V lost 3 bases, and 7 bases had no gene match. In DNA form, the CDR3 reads TGTGCCAGCAGCTTGGGCGGGAGGACTAGAGATACGCAGTATTTT. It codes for CASSLGGRTRDTQYF.

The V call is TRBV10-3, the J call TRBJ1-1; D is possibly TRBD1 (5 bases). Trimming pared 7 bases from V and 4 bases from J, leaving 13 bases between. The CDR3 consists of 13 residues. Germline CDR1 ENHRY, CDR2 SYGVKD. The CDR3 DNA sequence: TGTGCCATCAAAGGGGCCGGGAGCACTGAAGCTTTCTTT. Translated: CAIKGAGSTEAFF.

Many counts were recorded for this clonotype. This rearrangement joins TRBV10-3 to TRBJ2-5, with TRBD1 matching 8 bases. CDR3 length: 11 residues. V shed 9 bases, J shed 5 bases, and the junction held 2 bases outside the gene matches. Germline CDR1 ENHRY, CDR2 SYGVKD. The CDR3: CAIRTGETQYF. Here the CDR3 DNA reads TGTGCCATTAGGACAGGGGAGACCCAGTACTTC.

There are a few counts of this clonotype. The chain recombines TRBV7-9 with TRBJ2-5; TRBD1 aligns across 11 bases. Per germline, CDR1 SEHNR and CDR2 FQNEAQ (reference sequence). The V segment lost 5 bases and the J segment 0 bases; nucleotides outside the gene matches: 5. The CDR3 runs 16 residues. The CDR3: CASSLGQGANQETQYF. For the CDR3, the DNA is TGTGCCAGCAGCCTCGGACAGGGGGCGAACCAAGAGACCCAGTACTTC.

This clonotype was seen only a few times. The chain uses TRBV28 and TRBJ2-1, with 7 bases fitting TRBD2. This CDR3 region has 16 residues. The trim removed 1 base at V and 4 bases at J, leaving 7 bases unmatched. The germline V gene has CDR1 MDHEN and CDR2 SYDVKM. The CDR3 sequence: CASSLSGGGSYNEQFF. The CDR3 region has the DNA TGTGCCAGCAGTTTATCGGGGGGAGGGTCTTACAATGAGCAGTTCTTC.

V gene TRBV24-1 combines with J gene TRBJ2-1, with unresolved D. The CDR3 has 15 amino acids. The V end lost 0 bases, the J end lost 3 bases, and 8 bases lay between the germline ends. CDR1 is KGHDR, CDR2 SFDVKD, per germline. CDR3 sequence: CATSDLQSDYNEQFF. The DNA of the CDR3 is TGTGCCACCAGTGATTTGCAATCGGACTACAATGAGCAGTTCTTC.

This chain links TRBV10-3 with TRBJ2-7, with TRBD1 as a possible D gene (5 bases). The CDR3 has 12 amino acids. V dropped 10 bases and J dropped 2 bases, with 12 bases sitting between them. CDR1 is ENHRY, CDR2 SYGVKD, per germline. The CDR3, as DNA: TGTGCCACTTCGGACATAACCTACGAGCAGTACTTC. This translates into CATSDITYEQYF.

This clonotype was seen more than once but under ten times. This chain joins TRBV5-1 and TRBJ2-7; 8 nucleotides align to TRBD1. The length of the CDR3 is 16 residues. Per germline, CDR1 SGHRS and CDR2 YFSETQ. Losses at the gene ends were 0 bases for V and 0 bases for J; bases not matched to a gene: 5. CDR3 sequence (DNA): TGCGCCAGCAGCTTGGGAGGGACAGGATTCTCCTACGAGCAGTACTTC. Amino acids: CASSLGGTGFSYEQYF.

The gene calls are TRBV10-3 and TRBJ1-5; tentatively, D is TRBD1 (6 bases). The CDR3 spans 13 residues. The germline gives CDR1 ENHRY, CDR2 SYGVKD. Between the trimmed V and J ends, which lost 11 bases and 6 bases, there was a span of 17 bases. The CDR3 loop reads CAANTGLGQPQHF. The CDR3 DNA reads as TGTGCCGCCAATACAGGGTTGGGTCAGCCCCAGCATTTT.

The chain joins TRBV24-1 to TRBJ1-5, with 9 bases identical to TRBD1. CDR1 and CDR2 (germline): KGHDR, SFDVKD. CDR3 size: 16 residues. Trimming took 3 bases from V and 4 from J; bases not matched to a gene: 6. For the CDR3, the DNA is TGTGCCACCAGTGATGGAACAGGGGGCAAGAATCAGCCCCAGCATTTT. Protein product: CATSDGTGGKNQPQHF.